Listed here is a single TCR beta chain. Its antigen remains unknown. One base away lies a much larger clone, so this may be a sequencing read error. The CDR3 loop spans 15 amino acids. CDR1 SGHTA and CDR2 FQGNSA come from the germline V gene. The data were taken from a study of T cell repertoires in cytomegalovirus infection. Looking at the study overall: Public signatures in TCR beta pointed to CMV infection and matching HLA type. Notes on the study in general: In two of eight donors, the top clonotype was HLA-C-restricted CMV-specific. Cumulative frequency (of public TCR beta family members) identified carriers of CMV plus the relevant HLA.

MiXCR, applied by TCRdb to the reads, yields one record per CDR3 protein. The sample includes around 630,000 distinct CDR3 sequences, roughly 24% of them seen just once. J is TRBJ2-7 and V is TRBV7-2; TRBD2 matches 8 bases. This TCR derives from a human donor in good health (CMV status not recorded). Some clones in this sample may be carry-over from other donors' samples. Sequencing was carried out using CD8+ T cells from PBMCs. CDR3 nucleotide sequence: TGTGCCAGCAGCTTAGAGGTAGCGGGGTCTTACGAGCACTACTTC. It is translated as CASSLEVAGSYEHYF.